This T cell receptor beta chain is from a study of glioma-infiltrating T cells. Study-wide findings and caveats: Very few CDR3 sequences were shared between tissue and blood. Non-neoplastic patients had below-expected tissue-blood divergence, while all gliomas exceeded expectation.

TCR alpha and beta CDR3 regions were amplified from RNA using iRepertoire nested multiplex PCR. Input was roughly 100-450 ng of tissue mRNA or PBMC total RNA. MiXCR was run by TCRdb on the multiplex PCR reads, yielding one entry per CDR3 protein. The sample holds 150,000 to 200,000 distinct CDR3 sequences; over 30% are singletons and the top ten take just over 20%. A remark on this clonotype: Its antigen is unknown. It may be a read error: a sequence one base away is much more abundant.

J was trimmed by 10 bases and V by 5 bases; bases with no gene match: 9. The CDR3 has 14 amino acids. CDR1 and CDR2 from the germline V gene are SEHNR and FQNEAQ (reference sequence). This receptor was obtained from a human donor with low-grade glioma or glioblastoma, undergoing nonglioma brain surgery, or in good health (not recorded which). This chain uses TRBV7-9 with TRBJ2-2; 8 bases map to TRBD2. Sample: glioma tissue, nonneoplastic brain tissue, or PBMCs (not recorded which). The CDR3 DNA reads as TGTGCCAGCAGCCCGGGACTAGGGGCCGAGGAGCTGTTTTTT. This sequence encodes CASSPGLGAEELFF.